Shown below are 21 T cell receptor beta chains from a single sample sequenced in a study of shared clonotypes between healthy human individuals. The repertoire was sequenced with immunoSEQ multiplex PCR; TCRdb's copy has only in-frame clones and lacks some. The sample lists 500,000 or so clones, roughly 95% occurring once. Input material: naive CD4+ T cells sorted from blood. Subset described: CD45RA+ positively selected. These receptor sequences come from a woman aged 30 to 39 in good health.

The J gene is TRBJ1-1, the V gene TRBV19; perhaps TRBD1 as D (6 bases). Looked up from germline, CDR1 is LNHDA and CDR2 is SQIVND (reference sequence). The CDR3 covers 15 residues. V was trimmed by 5 bases and J by 1 base, leaving 14 bases between them. The CDR3 region has the DNA TGTGCCAGTAGTTCCCGGACAGAAGGGAACACTGAAGCTTTCTTT. This sequence encodes CASSSRTEGNTEAFF.

The CDR3 DNA follows: TGTGCCAGTAGTATAGGCAGGCACTCCTACAATGAGCAGTTCTTC. As protein: CASSIGRHSYNEQFF. V usage is TRBV19 and J usage is TRBJ2-1; the D is unclear. The ends were cut back, 1 base at V and 0 bases at J, with 7 bases in the middle. The CDR3 is 15 amino acids. Germline V gives CDR1 LNHDA, CDR2 SQIVND (reference sequence).

The V gene is TRBV7-3, the J gene TRBJ1-1, with TRBD1 matching 7 bases. Trimming at V came to 2 bases and at J to 3 bases, leaving 0 bases not matched to a gene. The CDR3 is made up of 13 amino acids. The V gene's germline CDR1 is SGHTA and CDR2 FQGTGA. The DNA for the CDR3 is TGTGCCAGCAGCTTACAGGGGGACACTGAAGCTTTCTTT. The encoded protein is CASSLQGDTEAFF.

The chain has TRBV6-6 and TRBJ2-1, with D perhaps matching TRBD1 (6 bases). The CDR3 sequence is 14 residues long. Germline V gene data show CDR1 as MNHNY and CDR2 as SVGAGI (reference sequence). V gave up 4 bases and J gave up 1 base, with 8 bases separating them. The CDR3: CASSSDRSYNEQFF. The DNA for the CDR3 is TGTGCCAGCAGTTCGGACAGATCCTACAATGAGCAGTTCTTC.

The gene calls are TRBV12-5 and TRBJ2-7, with 9 bases lining up with TRBD1. CDR1 and CDR2 (germline): LGHNT, FRNRAP. This CDR3 comprises 14 residues. The V segment lost 5 bases and the J segment 2 bases; nucleotides outside the gene matches: 4. In DNA, the CDR3 is TGTGCTAGTGGTACAGGGGGCGAAACCTACGAGCAGTACTTC. Its translation is CASGTGGETYEQYF.

The gene calls are TRBV19 and TRBJ1-3; the D gene is possibly TRBD1 (5 bases). Germline-derived CDR1 and CDR2 are LNHDA and SQIVND (reference sequence). With 3 bases removed from V and 4 bases from J, the gap between germline ends came to 13 bases. CDR3 length: 15 residues. Written as DNA, the CDR3 is TGTGCCAGTAGTATGGGGGTCGACTCGGGAAACACCATATATTTT. It translates to CASSMGVDSGNTIYF.

The chain combines TRBV10-3 with TRBJ2-7, with TRBD2 as a possible D gene (5 bases). V lost 7 bases and J lost 0, with 10 bases in between. The CDR3 length is 13 residues. The V gene's germline CDR1 is ENHRY and CDR2 SYGVKD. The CDR3 is CAIKTAGSYEQYF. CDR3 in DNA: TGTGCCATCAAAACGGCGGGCTCCTACGAGCAGTACTTC.

The CDR3 DNA sequence: TGTGCCAGTAGTATAGGACAGAATTTCCCCTACGAGCAGTACTTC. Translating gives CASSIGQNFPYEQYF. The chain has TRBV19 and TRBJ2-7; perhaps TRBD1 as D (5 bases). The CDR3 runs 15 residues. Trimming cost V 1 base and J 2 bases, with 12 bases left between them. CDR1 is LNHDA and CDR2 is SQIVND in the germline V gene (reference sequence).

The chain recombines TRBV5-4 with TRBJ2-1, with D perhaps matching TRBD2 (6 bases). The CDR3 sequence is 16 residues long. CDR1 SGHNT and CDR2 YYREEE come from the germline V gene (reference sequence). V was trimmed by 0 bases and J by 2 bases, leaving 12 bases between them. CDR3 amino acids: CASSLGGSGPYNEQFF. CDR3 DNA sequence: TGTGCCAGCAGCTTGGGGGGGAGCGGGCCCTACAATGAGCAGTTCTTC.

This clone was observed a single time. V and J are TRBV18 and TRBJ1-2; no clear D. This CDR3 has 15 residues. The germline V gene has CDR1 KGHSH and CDR2 LQKENI. V dropped 2 bases and J dropped 4 bases, with 14 bases sitting between them. As DNA, the CDR3 is TGTGCCAGCTCACCAGATTTGGCGGACTTCTATGGCTACACCTTC. The encoded protein is CASSPDLADFYGYTF.

This sequence joins TRBV29-1 and TRBJ2-7; D gene unclear. The V gene's germline CDR1 is SQVTM and CDR2 ANQGSEA. The V end was cut by 4 bases, the J end by 0 bases, with 7 bases between. The CDR3 runs 12 residues. The DNA for the CDR3 is TGCAGCGTTGTTGGAAGCTCCTACGAGCAGTACTTC. Its protein is CSVVGSSYEQYF.

The rearrangement uses TRBV28 and TRBJ1-2; 7 bases match TRBD1. Per the germline V gene, CDR1 is MDHEN and CDR2 is SYDVKM. The CDR3 extends over 14 amino acids. Trimming took 5 bases from V and 1 from J; bases not matched to a gene: 4. CDR3 sequence: CASSPGQRNYGYTF. In DNA, the CDR3 is TGTGCCAGCAGTCCGGGACAGCGTAACTATGGCTACACCTTC.

V and J are TRBV7-9 and TRBJ1-3, with a tentative D call TRBD1 (6 bases). CDR1 is SEHNR, CDR2 FQNEAQ, per germline (reference sequence). Trimming cost V 5 bases and J 1 base, with 18 bases left between them. The CDR3 extends over 17 amino acids. CDR3 protein: CASSSGQMRSSGNTIYF. The CDR3 coding sequence is TGTGCCAGCAGCAGTGGACAGATGCGTTCGTCTGGAAACACCATATATTTT.

The rearrangement links TRBV18 to TRBJ1-3; 7 nucleotides line up with TRBD1. The CDR3 spans 17 residues. The trim removed 2 bases at V and 3 bases at J, leaving 10 bases unmatched. Per the germline V gene, CDR1 is KGHSH and CDR2 is LQKENI. The CDR3 spells CASSPEPGTAIGNTIYF. CDR3 in DNA: TGTGCCAGCTCACCAGAACCCGGGACAGCAATTGGAAACACCATATATTTT. The complete variable domain, with remaining parts taken from reference TRBV18 and TRBJ1-3, reads NAGVMQNPRHLVRRRGQEARLRCSPMKGHSHVYWYRQLPEEGLKFMVYLQKENIIDESGMPKERFSAEFPKEGPSILRIQQVVRGDSAAYFCASSPEPGTAIGNTIYFGEGSWLTVV.

The genes are TRBV28 and TRBJ1-2; no definite D call. The V end lost 6 bases, the J end lost 7 bases, and 18 bases lay between the germline ends. The V gene's germline CDR1 is MDHEN and CDR2 SYDVKM. The CDR3 contains 14 residues. The CDR3 DNA reads TGTGCCAGCAGGGAGGAGGGTACGGTACCTGGCTACACCTTC. This codes for CASREEGTVPGYTF.

Note on this clone: The sample has other DNA sequences that encode this CDR3 too. The chain couples TRBV28 to TRBJ2-7, with D perhaps matching TRBD1 (6 bases). This CDR3 region has 14 residues. V shed 5 bases and J shed 2 bases, with 13 bases lying between them. Per the germline V gene, CDR1 is MDHEN and CDR2 is SYDVKM. CDR3 protein: CASSPPDRAYEQYF. The CDR3 nucleotides are TGTGCCAGCAGTCCTCCGGACAGAGCCTACGAGCAGTACTTC.

J is TRBJ2-5 and V is TRBV10-1; D is perhaps TRBD1 (6 bases). CDR3 length equals 11 residues. Looked up from germline, CDR1 is WNHNN and CDR2 is SYGVQD (reference sequence). V was trimmed by 8 bases and J by 11 bases, leaving 15 bases between them. The CDR3 loop is CASCGGQKQYF. The CDR3 nucleotides read TGCGCCAGCTGTGGAGGACAGAAGCAGTACTTC.

The J gene is TRBJ2-7, the V gene TRBV7-9, with 8 bases lining up with TRBD1. The J segment lost 5 bases and the V segment lost 1 base, leaving 4 bases of the junction unmatched. Germline V gene data show CDR1 as SEHNR and CDR2 as FQNEAQ (reference sequence). The CDR3 length is 14 residues. The CDR3 is CASSLEGQVNEQYF. The CDR3, as DNA: TGTGCCAGCAGCTTAGAGGGACAGGTCAACGAGCAGTACTTC.

The V call is TRBV4-1, the J call TRBJ2-5; D uncertain. TRBJ2-7 matches the DNA end more closely, so the J call is doubtful. Germline CDR1 is MGHRA and CDR2 is YSYEKL. The CDR3 covers 14 residues. CDR3 nucleotides: TGCGCCAGCAGCCCCGAAGTCAACTCCTACGAGCAGTACTTC. This encodes CASSPEVNSYEQYF.

The chain couples TRBV2 to TRBJ2-7; D is perhaps TRBD2 (5 bases). The V end was cut by 4 bases, the J end by 3 bases, with 13 bases between. CDR1 and CDR2 from the germline V gene are SNHLY and FYNNEI. The CDR3 is 14 amino acids. This CDR3 reads CASSVEEEIYEQYF. The DNA of the CDR3 is TGTGCCAGCAGTGTCGAGGAGGAGATCTACGAGCAGTACTTC.

This chain links TRBV5-1 with TRBJ2-1; 12 positions agree with TRBD2. V was pared by 3 bases and J by 3 bases, with 1 base of the junction left unmatched. The germline V gene has CDR1 SGHRS and CDR2 YFSETQ. The CDR3 sequence is 15 residues long. The DNA of the CDR3 is TGCGCCAGCAGCTGGACTAGCGGGGACTACAATGAGCAGTTCTTC. Amino acid sequence: CASSWTSGDYNEQFF.